This T cell receptor (beta chain) stems from a study of T cell responses to AZD1222 COVID-19 vaccine. Repertoires were generated with immunoSEQ multiplex PCR, while TCRdb's copy carries only in-frame clones and drops some. In the table there are approximately 99,000 clones, approximately 90% of which are singletons. The study pooled second doses at about 4 or about 12 weeks. Study-level findings and limits: The donor cohort was predominantly white British with a female majority, and clonal diversity may have been underestimated. It was only after the peak T cell response that any repertoires were sampled.

Trimming took off 0 bases at V and 5 bases at J, with 7 bases between the two ends. Germline CDR1 is SGHTA and CDR2 is FQGNSA. The CDR3 length is 13 residues. Worth noting for this clone: Its specificity is unknown.

This sequence originates from an adult who received the AZD1222 COVID-19 vaccine. The specimen was peripheral blood, collected 28 days after the second AZD1222 dose. The rearrangement links TRBV7-2 to TRBJ2-5; no clear D gene. DNA for the CDR3: TGTGCCAGCAGCTTAGCGAACATGGAGACCCAGTACTTC. Protein product: CASSLANMETQYF.